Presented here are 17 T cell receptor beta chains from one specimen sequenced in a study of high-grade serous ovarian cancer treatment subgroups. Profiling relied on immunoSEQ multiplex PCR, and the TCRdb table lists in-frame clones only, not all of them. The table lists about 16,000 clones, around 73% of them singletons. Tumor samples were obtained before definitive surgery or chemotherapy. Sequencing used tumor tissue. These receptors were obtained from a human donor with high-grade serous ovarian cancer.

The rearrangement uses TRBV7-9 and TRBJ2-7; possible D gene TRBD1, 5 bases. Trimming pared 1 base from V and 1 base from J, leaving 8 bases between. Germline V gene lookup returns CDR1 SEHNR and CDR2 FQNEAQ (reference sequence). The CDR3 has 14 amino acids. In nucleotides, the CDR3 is TGTGCCAGCAGCTTAGAAGGGGTTTCCTACGAGCAGTACTTC. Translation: CASSLEGVSYEQYF.

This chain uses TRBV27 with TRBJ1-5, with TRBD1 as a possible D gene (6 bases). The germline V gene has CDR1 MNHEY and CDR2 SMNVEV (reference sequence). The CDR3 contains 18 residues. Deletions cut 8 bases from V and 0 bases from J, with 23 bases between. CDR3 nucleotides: TGTGCCAGCCGAACGAAACAGGGAATATCCCTTAGCAATCAGCCCCAGCATTTT. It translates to CASRTKQGISLSNQPQHF.

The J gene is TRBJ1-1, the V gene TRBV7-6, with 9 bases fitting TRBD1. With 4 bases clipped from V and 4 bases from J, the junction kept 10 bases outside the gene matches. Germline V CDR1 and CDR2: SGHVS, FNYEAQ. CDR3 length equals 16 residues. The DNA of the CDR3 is TGTGCCAGCAGCTCGGGACAGGGAATGGAGGCCACTGAAGCTTTCTTT. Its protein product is CASSSGQGMEATEAFF.

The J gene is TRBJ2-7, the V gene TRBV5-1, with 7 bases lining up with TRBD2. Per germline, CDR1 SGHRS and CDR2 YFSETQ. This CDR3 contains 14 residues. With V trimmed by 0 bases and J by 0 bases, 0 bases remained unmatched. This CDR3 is CASSLGGGSYEQYF. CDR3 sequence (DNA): TGCGCCAGCAGCTTGGGCGGGGGCTCCTACGAGCAGTACTTC.

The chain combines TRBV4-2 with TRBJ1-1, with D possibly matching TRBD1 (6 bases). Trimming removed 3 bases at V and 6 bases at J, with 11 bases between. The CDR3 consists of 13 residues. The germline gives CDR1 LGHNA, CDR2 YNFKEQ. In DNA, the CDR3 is TGTGCCAGCAGCCAGGACCGACAGGCTGAAGCTTTCTTT. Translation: CASSQDRQAEAFF.

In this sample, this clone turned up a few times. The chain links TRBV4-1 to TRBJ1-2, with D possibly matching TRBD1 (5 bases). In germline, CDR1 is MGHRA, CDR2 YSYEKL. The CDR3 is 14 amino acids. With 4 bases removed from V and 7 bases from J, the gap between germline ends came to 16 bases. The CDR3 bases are TGCGCCAGCAGCCCCGGCCAGGGAGGGCTTGGCTACACCTTC. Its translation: CASSPGQGGLGYTF.

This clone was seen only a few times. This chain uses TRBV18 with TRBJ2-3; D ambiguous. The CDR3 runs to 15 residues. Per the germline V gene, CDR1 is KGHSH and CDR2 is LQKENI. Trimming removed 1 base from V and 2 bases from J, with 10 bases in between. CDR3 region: CASSPQAPNTDTQYF. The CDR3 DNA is TGTGCCAGCTCACCACAGGCTCCTAACACAGATACGCAGTATTTT. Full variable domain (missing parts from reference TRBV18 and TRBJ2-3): NAGVMQNPRHLVRRRGQEARLRCSPMKGHSHVYWYRQLPEEGLKFMVYLQKENIIDESGMPKERFSAEFPKEGPSILRIQQVVRGDSAAYFCASSPQAPNTDTQYFGPGTRLTVL.

This CDR3 is CASSFGGPGTDTQYF. The CDR3 region has the DNA TGTGCCAGCAGCTTTGGGGGGCCGGGCACAGATACGCAGTATTTT. The chain has TRBV7-3 and TRBJ2-3; D might be TRBD1 or TRBD2, each matching 6 bases. The V and J ends lost 3 bases and 1 base respectively, with 11 bases between them. From germline, CDR1 is SGHTA and CDR2 FQGTGA. The CDR3 has 15 amino acids. The full variable domain, with the rest looked up from reference TRBV7-3 and TRBJ2-3, is GAGVSQTPSNKVTEKGKYVELRCDPISGHTALYWYRQSLGQGPEFLIYFQGTGAADDSGLPNDRFFAVRPEGSVSTLKIQRTERGDSAVYLCASSFGGPGTDTQYFGPGTRLTVL.

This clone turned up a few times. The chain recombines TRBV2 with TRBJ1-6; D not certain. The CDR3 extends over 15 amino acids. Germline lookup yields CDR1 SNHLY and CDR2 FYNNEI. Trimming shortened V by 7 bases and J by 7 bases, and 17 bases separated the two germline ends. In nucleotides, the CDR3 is TGTGCCAGCATTAAGGACCTCGGGCCAAATTCACCCCTCCACTTT. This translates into CASIKDLGPNSPLHF.

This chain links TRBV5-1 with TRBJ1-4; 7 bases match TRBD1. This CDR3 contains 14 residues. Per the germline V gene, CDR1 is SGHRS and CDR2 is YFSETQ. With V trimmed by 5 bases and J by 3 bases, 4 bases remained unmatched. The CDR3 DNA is TGCGCCAGCAGGGCAGGGGGTTCTAATGAAAAACTGTTTTTT. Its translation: CASRAGGSNEKLFF.

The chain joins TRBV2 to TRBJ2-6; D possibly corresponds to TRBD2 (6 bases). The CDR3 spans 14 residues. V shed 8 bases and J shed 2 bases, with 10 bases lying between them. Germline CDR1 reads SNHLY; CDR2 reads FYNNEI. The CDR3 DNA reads TGTGCCAGCGATCCGGGGGCTGGGGCCAACGTCCTGACTTTC. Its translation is CASDPGAGANVLTF.

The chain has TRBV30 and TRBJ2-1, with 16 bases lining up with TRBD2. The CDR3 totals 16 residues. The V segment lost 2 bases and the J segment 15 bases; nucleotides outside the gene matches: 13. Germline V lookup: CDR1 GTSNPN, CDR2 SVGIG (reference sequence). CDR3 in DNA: TGTGCCTGGAGTAACCAACTGGGACTAGCGGGGGGGGCCCTGTTCTTC. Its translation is CAWSNQLGLAGGALFF.

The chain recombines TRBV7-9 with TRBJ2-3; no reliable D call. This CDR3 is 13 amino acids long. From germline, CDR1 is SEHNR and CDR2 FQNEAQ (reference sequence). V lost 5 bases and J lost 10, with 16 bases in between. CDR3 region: CASSPDLFRAQYF. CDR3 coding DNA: TGTGCCAGCAGCCCGGACCTATTTCGGGCGCAGTATTTT.

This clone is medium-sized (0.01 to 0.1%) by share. The CDR3 sequence: CAWSLRNNQPQHF. The CDR3 DNA follows: TGTGCCTGGTCTTTACGAAACAATCAGCCCCAGCATTTT. The chain uses TRBV30 and TRBJ1-5; D unresolved. V was clipped by 5 bases and J by 3 bases, with 11 bases between them. CDR1 and CDR2 from the germline V gene are GTSNPN and SVGIG (reference sequence). The CDR3 length is 13 residues.

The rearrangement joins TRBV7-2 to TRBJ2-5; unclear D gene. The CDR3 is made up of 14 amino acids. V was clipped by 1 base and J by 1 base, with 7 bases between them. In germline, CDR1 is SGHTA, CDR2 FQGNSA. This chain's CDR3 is CASSLGPIQETQYF. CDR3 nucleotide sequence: TGTGCCAGCAGCTTAGGCCCGATCCAAGAGACCCAGTACTTC. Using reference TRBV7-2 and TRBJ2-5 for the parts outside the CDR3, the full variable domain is GAGVSQSPSNKVTEKGKDVELRCDPISGHTALYWYRQSLGQGLEFLIYFQGNSAPDKSGLPSDRFSAERTGGSVSTLTIQRTQQEDSAVYLCASSLGPIQETQYFGPGTRLLVL.

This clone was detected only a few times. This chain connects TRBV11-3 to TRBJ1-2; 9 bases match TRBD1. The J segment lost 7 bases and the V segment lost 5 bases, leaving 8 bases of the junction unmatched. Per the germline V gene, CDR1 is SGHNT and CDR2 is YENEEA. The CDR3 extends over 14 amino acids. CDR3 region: CASSTGTGRSGYTF. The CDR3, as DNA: TGTGCCAGCAGCACGGGGACAGGGAGGAGTGGCTACACCTTC.

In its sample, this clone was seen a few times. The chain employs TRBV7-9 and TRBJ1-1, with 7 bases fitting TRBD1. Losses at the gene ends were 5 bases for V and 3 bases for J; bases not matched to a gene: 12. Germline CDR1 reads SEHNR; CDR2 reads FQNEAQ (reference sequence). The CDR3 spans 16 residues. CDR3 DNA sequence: TGTGCCAGCAGCCCAGGGGGGTCTACAGGTTACACTGAAGCTTTCTTT. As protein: CASSPGGSTGYTEAFF. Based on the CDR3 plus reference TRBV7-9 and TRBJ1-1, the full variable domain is DTGVSQNPRHKITKRGQNVTFRCDPISEHNRLYWYRQTLGQGPEFLTYFQNEAQLEKSRLLSDRFSAERPKGSFSTLEIQRTEQGDSAMYLCASSPGGSTGYTEAFFGQGTRLTVV.